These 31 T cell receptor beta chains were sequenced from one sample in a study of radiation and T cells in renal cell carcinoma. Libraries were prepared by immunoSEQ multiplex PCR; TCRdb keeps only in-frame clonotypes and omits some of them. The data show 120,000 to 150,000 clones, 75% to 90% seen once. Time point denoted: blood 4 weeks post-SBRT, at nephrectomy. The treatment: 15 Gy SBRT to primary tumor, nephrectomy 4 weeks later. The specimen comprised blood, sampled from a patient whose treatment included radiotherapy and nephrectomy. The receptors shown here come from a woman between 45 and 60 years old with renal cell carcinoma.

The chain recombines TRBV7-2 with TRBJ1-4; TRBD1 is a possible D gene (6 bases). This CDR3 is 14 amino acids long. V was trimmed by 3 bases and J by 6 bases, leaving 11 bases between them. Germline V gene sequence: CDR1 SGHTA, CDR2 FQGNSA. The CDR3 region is CASSFGRGDEKLFF. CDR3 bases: TGTGCCAGCAGCTTTGGGAGGGGGGATGAAAAACTGTTTTTT.

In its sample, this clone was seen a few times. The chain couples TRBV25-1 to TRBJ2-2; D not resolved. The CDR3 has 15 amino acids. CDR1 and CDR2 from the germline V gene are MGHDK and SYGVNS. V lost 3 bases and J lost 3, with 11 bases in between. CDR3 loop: CASSDGLGDTGELFF. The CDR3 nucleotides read TGTGCCAGCAGTGATGGGCTCGGCGACACCGGGGAGCTGTTTTTT.

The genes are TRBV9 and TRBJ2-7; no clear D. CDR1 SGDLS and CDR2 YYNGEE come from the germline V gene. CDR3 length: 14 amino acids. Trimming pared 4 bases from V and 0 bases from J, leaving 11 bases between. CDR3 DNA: TGTGCCAGCAGCCCCCAGATTTCCTCCTACGAGCAGTACTTC. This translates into CASSPQISSYEQYF.

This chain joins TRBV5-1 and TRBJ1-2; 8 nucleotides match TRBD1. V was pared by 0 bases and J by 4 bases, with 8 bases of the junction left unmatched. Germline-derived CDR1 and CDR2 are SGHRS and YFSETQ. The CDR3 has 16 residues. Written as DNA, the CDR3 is TGCGCCAGCAGCTTGGGAACGGACAGGGCCGCCTATGGCTACACCTTC. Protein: CASSLGTDRAAYGYTF.

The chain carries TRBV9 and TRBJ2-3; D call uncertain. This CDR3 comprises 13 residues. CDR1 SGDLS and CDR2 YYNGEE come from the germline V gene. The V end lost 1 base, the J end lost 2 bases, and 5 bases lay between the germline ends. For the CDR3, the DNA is TGTGCCAGCAGCGTAAGGCCCACAGATACGCAGTATTTT. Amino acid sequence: CASSVRPTDTQYF.

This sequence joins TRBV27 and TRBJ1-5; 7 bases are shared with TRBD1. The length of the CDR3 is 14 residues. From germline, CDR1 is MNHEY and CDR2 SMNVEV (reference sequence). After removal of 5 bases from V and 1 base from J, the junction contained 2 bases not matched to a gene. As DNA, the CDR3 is TGTGCCAGCAGTCCAGGGGGGAGCAATCAGCCCCAGCATTTT. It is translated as CASSPGGSNQPQHF.

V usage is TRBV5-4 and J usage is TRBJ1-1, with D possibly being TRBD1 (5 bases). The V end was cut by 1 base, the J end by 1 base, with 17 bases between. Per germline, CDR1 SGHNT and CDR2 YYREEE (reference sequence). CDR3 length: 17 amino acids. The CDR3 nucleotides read TGTGCCAGCAGCTTGTTTTTTGGGGGTTCATCGAACACTGAAGCTTTCTTT. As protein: CASSLFFGGSSNTEAFF.

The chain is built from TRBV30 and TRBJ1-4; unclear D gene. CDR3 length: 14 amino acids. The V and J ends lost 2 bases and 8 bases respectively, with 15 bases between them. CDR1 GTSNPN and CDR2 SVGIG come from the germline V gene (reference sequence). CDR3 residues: CAWSPDPLGEKLFF. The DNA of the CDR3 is TGTGCCTGGAGTCCAGATCCCCTGGGGGAAAAACTGTTTTTT.

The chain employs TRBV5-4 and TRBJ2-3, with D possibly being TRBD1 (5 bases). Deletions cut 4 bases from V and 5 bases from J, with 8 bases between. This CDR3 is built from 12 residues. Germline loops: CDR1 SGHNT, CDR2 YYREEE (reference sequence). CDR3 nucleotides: TGTGCCAGCAGCGCAGGGCTAGATACGCAGTATTTT. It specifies CASSAGLDTQYF.

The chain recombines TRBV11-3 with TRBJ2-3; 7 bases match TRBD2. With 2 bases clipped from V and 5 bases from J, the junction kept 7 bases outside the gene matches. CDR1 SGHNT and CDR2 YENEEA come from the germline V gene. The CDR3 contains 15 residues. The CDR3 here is CASSLRGSRGDTQYF. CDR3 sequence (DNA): TGTGCCAGCAGCTTACGCGGGAGTCGGGGAGATACGCAGTATTTT.

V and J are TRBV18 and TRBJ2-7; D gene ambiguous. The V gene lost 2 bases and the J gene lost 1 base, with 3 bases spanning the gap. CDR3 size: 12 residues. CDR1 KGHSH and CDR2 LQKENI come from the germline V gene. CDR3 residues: CASSPESYEQYF. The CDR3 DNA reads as TGTGCCAGCTCACCAGAATCCTACGAGCAGTACTTC.

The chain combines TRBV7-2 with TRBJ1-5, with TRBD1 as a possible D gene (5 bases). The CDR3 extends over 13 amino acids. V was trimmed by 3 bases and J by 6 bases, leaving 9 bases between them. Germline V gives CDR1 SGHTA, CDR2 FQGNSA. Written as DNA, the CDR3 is TGTGCCAGCAGCTTTCAGGGTGGTCAGCCCCAGCATTTT. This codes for CASSFQGGQPQHF.

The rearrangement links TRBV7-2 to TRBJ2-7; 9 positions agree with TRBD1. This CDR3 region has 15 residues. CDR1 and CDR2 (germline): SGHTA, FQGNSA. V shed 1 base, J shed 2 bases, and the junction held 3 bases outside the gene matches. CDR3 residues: CASSLVGQGTYEQYF. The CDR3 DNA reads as TGTGCCAGCAGCTTAGTGGGACAGGGAACCTACGAGCAGTACTTC.

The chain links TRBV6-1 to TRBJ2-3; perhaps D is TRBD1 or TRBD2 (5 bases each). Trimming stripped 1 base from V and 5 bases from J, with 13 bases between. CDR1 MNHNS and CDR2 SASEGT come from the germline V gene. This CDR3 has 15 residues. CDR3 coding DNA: TGTGCCAGCAGTGAAGTCGGGGACGGGGAAGATACGCAGTATTTT. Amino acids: CASSEVGDGEDTQYF.

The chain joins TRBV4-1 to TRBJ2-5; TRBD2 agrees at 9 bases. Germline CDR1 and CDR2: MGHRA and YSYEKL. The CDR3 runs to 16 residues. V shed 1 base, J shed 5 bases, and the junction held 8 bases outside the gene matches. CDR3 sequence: CASSQGLAGVGETQYF. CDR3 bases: TGCGCCAGCAGCCAAGGATTAGCGGGAGTAGGGGAGACCCAGTACTTC.

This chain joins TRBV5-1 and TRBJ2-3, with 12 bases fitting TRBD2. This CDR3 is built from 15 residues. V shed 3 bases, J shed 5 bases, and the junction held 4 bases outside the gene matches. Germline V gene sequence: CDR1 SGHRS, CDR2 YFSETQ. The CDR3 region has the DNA TGCGCCAGCAGCTCTCTAGCGGGGGGGAAAGATACGCAGTATTTT. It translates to CASSSLAGGKDTQYF.

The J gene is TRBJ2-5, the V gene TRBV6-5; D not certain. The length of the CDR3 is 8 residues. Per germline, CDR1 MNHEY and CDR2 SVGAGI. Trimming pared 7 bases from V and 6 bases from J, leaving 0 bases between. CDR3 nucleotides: TGTGCCAGCAAGACCCAGTACTTC. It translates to CASKTQYF.

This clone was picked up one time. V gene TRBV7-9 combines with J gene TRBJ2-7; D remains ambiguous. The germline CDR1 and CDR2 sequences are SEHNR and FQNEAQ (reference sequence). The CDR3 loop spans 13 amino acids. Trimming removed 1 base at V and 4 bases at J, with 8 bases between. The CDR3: CASSLESWYEQYF. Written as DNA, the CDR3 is TGTGCCAGCAGCTTAGAATCTTGGTACGAGCAGTACTTC.

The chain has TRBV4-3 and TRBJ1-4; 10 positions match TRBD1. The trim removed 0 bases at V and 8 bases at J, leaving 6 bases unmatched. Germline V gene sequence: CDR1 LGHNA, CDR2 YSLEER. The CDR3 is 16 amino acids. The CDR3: CASSQEGQGRWEKLFF. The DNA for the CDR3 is TGCGCCAGCAGCCAAGAGGGACAGGGGAGGTGGGAAAAACTGTTTTTT.

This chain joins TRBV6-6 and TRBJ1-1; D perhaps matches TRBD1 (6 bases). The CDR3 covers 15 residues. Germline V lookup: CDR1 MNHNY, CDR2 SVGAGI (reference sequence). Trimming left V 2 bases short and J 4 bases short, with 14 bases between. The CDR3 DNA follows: TGTGCCAGCAGTTACCGCCAACAGGGTCCCACTGAAGCTTTCTTT. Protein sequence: CASSYRQQGPTEAFF.

In DNA, the CDR3 is TGCGCCAGCAGCCGAGGGACAGGGGTTTCCTACGAGCAGTACTTC. Its translation is CASSRGTGVSYEQYF. The gene calls are TRBV4-1 and TRBJ2-7; the match to TRBD1 covers 10 bases. Trimming took 4 bases from V and 1 from J; bases not matched to a gene: 4. From germline, CDR1 is MGHRA and CDR2 YSYEKL. CDR3 length: 15 residues.

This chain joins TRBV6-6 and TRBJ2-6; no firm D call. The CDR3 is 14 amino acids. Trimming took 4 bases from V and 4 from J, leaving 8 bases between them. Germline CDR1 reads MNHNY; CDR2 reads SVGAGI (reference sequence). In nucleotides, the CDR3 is TGTGCCAGCAGTTTGGTGGCAGGGGCCAACGTCCTGACTTTC. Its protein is CASSLVAGANVLTF.

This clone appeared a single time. Written as DNA, the CDR3 is TGTGCCAGCACCCCTAGCGGGGGGCCGTACGAGCAGTACTTC. As protein: CASTPSGGPYEQYF. The chain uses TRBV28 and TRBJ2-7, with TRBD2 matching 11 bases. The CDR3 is made up of 14 amino acids. The trim removed 7 bases at V and 4 bases at J, leaving 6 bases unmatched. Per germline, CDR1 MDHEN and CDR2 SYDVKM.

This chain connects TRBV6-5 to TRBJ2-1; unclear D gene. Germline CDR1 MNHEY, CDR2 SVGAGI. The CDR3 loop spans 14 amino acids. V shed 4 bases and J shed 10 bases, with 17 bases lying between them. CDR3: CASSSPAEAWEQFF. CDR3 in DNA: TGTGCCAGCAGTTCCCCGGCAGAGGCGTGGGAGCAGTTCTTC.

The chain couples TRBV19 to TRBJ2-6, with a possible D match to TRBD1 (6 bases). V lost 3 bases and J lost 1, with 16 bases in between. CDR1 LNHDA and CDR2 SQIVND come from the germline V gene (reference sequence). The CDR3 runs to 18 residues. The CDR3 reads CASSIHRDWGSGANVLTF. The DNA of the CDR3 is TGTGCCAGTAGTATTCACAGGGATTGGGGGTCTGGGGCCAACGTCCTGACTTTC.

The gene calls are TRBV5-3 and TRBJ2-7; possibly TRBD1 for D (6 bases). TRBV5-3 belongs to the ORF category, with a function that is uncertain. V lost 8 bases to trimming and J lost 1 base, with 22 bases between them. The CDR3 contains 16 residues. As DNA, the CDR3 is TGTGCCAGCCCCAGGGACACCCGAAGGGGATCCTACGAGCAGTACTTC. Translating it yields CASPRDTRRGSYEQYF.

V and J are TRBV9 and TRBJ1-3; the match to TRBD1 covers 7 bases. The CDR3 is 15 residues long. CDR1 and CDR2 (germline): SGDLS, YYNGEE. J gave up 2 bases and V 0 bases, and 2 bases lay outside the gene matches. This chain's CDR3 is CASSVVTGAGNTIYF. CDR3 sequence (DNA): TGTGCCAGCAGCGTAGTCACAGGGGCTGGAAACACCATATATTTT.

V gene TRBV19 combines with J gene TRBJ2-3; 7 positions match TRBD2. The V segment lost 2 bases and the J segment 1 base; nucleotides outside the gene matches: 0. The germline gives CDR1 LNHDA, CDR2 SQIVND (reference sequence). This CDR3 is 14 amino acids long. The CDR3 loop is CASSIREGTDTQYF. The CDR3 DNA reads TGTGCCAGTAGTATACGGGAGGGCACAGATACGCAGTATTTT.

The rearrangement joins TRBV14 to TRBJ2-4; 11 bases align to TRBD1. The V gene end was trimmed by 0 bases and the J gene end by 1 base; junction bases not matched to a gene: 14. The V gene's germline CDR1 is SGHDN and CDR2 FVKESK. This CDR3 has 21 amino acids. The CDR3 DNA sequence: TGTGCCAGCAGCCAAGATAAGGGACAGGGGGTATTTTCGACGGCCAAAAACATTCAGTACTTC. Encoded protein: CASSQDKGQGVFSTAKNIQYF.

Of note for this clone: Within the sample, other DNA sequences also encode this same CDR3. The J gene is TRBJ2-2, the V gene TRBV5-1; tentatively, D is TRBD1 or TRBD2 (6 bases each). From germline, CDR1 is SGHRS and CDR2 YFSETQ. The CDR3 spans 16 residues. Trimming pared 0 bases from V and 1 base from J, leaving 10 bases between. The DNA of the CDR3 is TGCGCCAGCAGCTTGGCGGGGGCGCGGAACACCGGGGAGCTGTTTTTT. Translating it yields CASSLAGARNTGELFF.

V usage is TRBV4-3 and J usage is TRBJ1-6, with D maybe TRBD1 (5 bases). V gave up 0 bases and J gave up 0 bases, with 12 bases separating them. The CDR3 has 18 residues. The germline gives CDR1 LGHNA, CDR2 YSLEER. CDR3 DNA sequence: TGCGCCAGCAGCCAAGATCAGAGGGGAAGCTCCTATAATTCACCCCTCCACTTT. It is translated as CASSQDQRGSSYNSPLHF.